This TCR beta chain stems from a study of post-analysis software for immune sequencing data. Notes on this clonotype: What it binds is unknown.

There are 16 residues in the CDR3. Trimming cost V 0 bases and J 3 bases; bases outside gene matches: 0. Germline-derived CDR1 and CDR2 are SGDLS and YYNGEE. Study conclusions and caveats: Elevated frequency relative to controls characterized roughly five TRBV segments in patients, TRBV5-6, TRBV5-1 and TRBV20-1 among them.

Unique molecular identifiers were built into the TCR beta cDNA libraries. From the PCR reads, TCRdb called clonotypes with MiXCR, one entry per CDR3 protein. The sample holds roughly 650,000 distinct CDR3 sequences, approximately 59% seen once. Specimen: blood. V usage is TRBV9 and J usage is TRBJ2-5; 15 nucleotides line up with TRBD2. The TCR comes from a girl aged 2-9 years with multiple sclerosis. The chain's CDR3 is CASSVGTSGGEETQYF. The CDR3 DNA reads TGTGCCAGCAGCGTAGGGACTAGCGGGGGGGAAGAGACCCAGTACTTC.